This T cell receptor (beta chain) is from a study of blood T cell repertoires in COVID-19. Whole-study context: The samples span acute and convalescent COVID-19 from the United States, Italy and Spain. The analysed material was cDNA or gDNA that came from T cells, B-cell-depleted T cells, or PBMCs.

Study processing details: Amplified reference gene primers provided the basis for estimating nucleated cell counts. Sequencing used immunoSEQ multiplex PCR; TCRdb keeps in-frame clones, though not all of them. Clone size and V and J calls were adopted from that table, with D and trimming inferred from the DNA. This sample has a few hundred thousand clones; 70% to 90% occur once, and the top ten carry approximately 3.3%. Trimming left V 0 bases short and J 8 bases short, with 15 bases between. Per germline, CDR1 MGHRA and CDR2 YSYEKL. The CDR3 loop spans 15 amino acids. This sequence was found in a man between 18 and 29 years old with active or convalescent COVID-19. Specimen: peripheral blood. This chain joins TRBV4-1 and TRBJ2-3, with a tentative D call TRBD2 (6 bases). CDR3 DNA sequence: TGCGCCAGCAGCCAAGAGTTGGCGGGGATCGGTACGCAGTATTTT. It is translated as CASSQELAGIGTQYF.